What follows describes a single T cell receptor beta chain. What it recognizes is unknown. A junction boundary mismatches the germline segment, possibly from a read error. This sample is drawn from a study of T cell responses to AZD1222 COVID-19 vaccine. Sequencing used immunoSEQ multiplex PCR; TCRdb keeps in-frame clones, though not all of them. The table records more than 95,000 clones, 85% to 90% of them present only once. Overall study findings and caveats: With two AZD1222 doses given, Spike-specific TCR breadth and depth both rose. Sampling captured repertoires only after the peak T cell response. Nearly half of the spike-specific TCRs reportedly recognize variant regions that carry no mutations. Seropositive at baseline were only a handful of AZD1222 recipients.

Germline CDR1 MNHEY, CDR2 SVGEGT. The CDR3 is 13 residues long. The sequencing here drew on peripheral blood, taken 28 days after the second AZD1222 dose. The gene calls are TRBV6-2 or TRBV6-3 and TRBJ1-2, with D unresolved. This clonotype originated in an adult who received the AZD1222 COVID-19 vaccine. CDR3 bases: TGTGCCAGCAGTTACTCGACTGAAAGCGGCGCAAACTTC. Translation: CASSYSTESGANF.